This T cell receptor beta chain is from a study of blood T cell repertoires in COVID-19. CDR1 and CDR2 (germline): SGHRS, YFSETQ. The CDR3 runs 13 residues. The V gene end was trimmed by 4 bases and the J gene end by 7 bases; junction bases not matched to a gene: 6. Seattle's cohort entered during active infection and was followed longitudinally. Only in-frame clones appear in the TCRdb table, and some are missing; sequencing was by immunoSEQ multiplex PCR. Of some 38,000 clones listed, around 80% are singletons. The receptor was derived from a man aged 55-75 years with COVID-19, enrolled during active disease. This chain uses TRBV5-1 with TRBJ1-1; 8 bases match TRBD1. The sequencing input was peripheral blood. The CDR3 here is CASSGGQVYEAFF. In DNA form, the CDR3 reads TGCGCCAGCAGCGGGGGACAGGTTTATGAAGCTTTCTTT.